Below, 2 T cell receptor beta chains from the same sample are listed, as sequenced in a study of T and B cells in COVID-19 patients. Blood genomic DNA input for TRB amplification was 250-500 ng. TRB rearrangements were amplified by multiplex PCR with BIOMED2 TRB-A/B primers. MiXCR, run by TCRdb on the multiplex PCR reads, gives a single entry per CDR3 protein. The sample shows around 30,000 distinct CDR3 sequences, approximately 32% of them seen only once. Sample: blood. Receptors originate from a human donor who had recovered from COVID-19.

This sequence joins TRBV29-1 and TRBJ2-1, with 10 bases matching TRBD2. This CDR3 is built from 12 residues. Germline V gene sequence: CDR1 SQVTM, CDR2 ANQGSEA. Trimming at V came to 5 bases and at J to 12 bases, leaving 7 bases not matched to a gene. The CDR3 loop reads CSVNPAGGVQFF. The CDR3 bases are TGCAGCGTTAACCCAGCGGGAGGGGTGCAGTTCTTC.

A word on this clonotype: Being one base from a much bigger clone, this may be a read error. Because the CDR3 is missing its conserved closing phenylalanine or tryptophan, this is likely a read error. V gene TRBV27 combines with J gene TRBJ2-7, with D maybe TRBD2 (5 bases). Trimming left V 8 bases short and J 4 bases short, with 15 bases between. Per the germline V gene, CDR1 is MNHEY and CDR2 is SMNVEV (reference sequence). This CDR3 has 13 amino acids. CDR3: CASGWRVGYEQYY. The CDR3 coding sequence is TGTGCCAGCGGATGGCGGGTCGGGTACGAGCAGTACTAC.